This note documents a single TCR beta chain sequence. Its antigen is unknown. Deep was the level at which the assay was run. TCRdb's copy holds only in-frame clones and misses some; the assay was immunoSEQ multiplex PCR. In the table there are fewer than 550,000 clones, 75% to 80% of which are singletons. This entry is derived from a study of shared clonotypes between healthy human individuals. Overall study results and limits: Sampling covered blood only; tissue repertoires likely differ.

Everyone who donated was a Caucasian adult who lived in Nashville, Tennessee. Genomic DNA for unsorted samples was obtained from about 90 million PBMCs. CDR3 length: 14 residues. The V end was cut by 1 base, the J end by 4 bases, with 10 bases between. From germline, CDR1 is MNHNS and CDR2 SASEGT. The chain joins TRBV6-1 to TRBJ1-1, with a tentative D call TRBD1 (5 bases). The receptor was derived from a woman aged 40 to 50 in good health. Some clones in this sample may be carry-over from other donors' samples. The sample consisted of PBMCs. This chain's CDR3 is CASSEVRGSTEAFF. The CDR3 DNA reads as TGTGCCAGCAGTGAAGTAAGGGGTTCCACTGAAGCTTTCTTT.